The clone carrying this T cell receptor (beta chain) occurred a few times. Its antigen is currently unknown. This CDR3 has 13 residues. Germline-derived CDR1 and CDR2 are MNHNY and SVGAGI (reference sequence). The ends were cut back, 2 bases at V and 6 bases at J, with 9 bases in the middle. The data derive from a study of cytomegalovirus exposure and HLA in healthy donors. Study outcomes and limitations: In presence/absence analyses, roughly uniform sequencing depth across donors was assumed. In a later analysis, across HLA loci, associated TCR counts were highest for DRB1, lowest for HLA-C. With later analysis, a missense DCLRE1C variant became linked to TCR beta V- and J-gene trimming.

Use of 60 Vbeta and 13 Jbeta primers characterized the PCR. The method was immunoSEQ multiplex PCR; TCRdb's version includes in-frame clones alone and lacks a portion of them. The sample carries 85,000 to 110,000 clones, around 61% recorded once. The specimen sequenced was PBMCs. The V gene is TRBV6-6, the J gene TRBJ2-3; D may be TRBD2 (5 bases). The TCR comes from a woman in her forties or fifties in good health and CMV-seronegative. The CDR3 DNA is TGTGCCAGCAGTTACATTACGGGGGATACGCAGTATTTT. It translates to CASSYITGDTQYF.